These 22 T cell receptor beta chains originate from one sample sequenced in a study of T-cell reconstitution after alpha-beta-depleted transplantation in children. Library preparation (for TCRbeta) was performed with unique molecular identifiers. TCRdb passed the PCR reads through MiXCR, listing each CDR3 protein once. The data contain 700,000 to 950,000 distinct CDR3 sequences, roughly 16% of them singletons. This specimen was PBMCs, mostly from graft donor cells, taken 360 days after TCRalphabeta/CD19-depleted stem cell transplant. All receptors derive from a male patient younger than 18 who had a stem cell transplant for acute lymphoblastic leukemia, so the T cells may come from the graft donor.

The rearrangement links TRBV18 to TRBJ2-7; 7 bases are shared with TRBD2. J was trimmed by 7 bases and V by 6 bases; bases with no gene match: 9. The CDR3 runs 13 residues. Germline V gene data show CDR1 as KGHSH and CDR2 as LQKENI. The CDR3 loop reads CASSPVGGKEQYF. The CDR3 nucleotides read TGTGCCAGCTCCCCCGTGGGGGGGAAGGAGCAGTACTTC.

The rearrangement joins TRBV9 to TRBJ2-1; 8 bases fit TRBD2. This CDR3 contains 17 residues. V was pared by 0 bases and J by 2 bases, with 7 bases of the junction left unmatched. Germline CDR1 is SGDLS and CDR2 is YYNGEE. CDR3 sequence (DNA): TGTGCCAGCAGCGTAGGTCGGGAGGGCCTCCCCTACAATGAGCAGTTCTTC. Translation: CASSVGREGLPYNEQFF.

The rearrangement links TRBV30 to TRBJ2-2; D gene ambiguous. Germline assignment: CDR1 GTSNPN and CDR2 SVGIG (reference sequence). This CDR3 spans 14 amino acids. Between the trimmed V and J ends, which lost 3 bases and 2 bases, there was a span of 10 bases. The chain's CDR3 is CAWRDRANTGELFF. The CDR3 DNA reads as TGTGCCTGGAGAGACCGGGCTAACACCGGGGAGCTGTTTTTT.

The chain is built from TRBV20-1 and TRBJ2-1; 10 bases are shared with TRBD2. Unmatched junction bases numbered 2, after V lost 1 base and J lost 2 bases. CDR3 length: 15 amino acids. Per the germline V gene, CDR1 is DFQATT and CDR2 is SNEGSKA (reference sequence). The CDR3 sequence: CSARAGLAAYNEQFF. CDR3 nucleotides: TGCAGTGCTAGAGCCGGACTAGCGGCCTACAATGAGCAGTTCTTC.

Turning to this clonotype: This may stem from a read error, because a much larger clone lies one nucleotide away. The rearrangement joins TRBV10-3 to TRBJ1-5; D remains unclear. Germline-derived CDR1 and CDR2 are ENHRY and SYGVKD. V shed 5 bases and J shed 3 bases, with 11 bases lying between them. The CDR3 sequence is 14 residues long. The CDR3 DNA sequence: TGTGCCATCAGTTTGGGAGGGTTCAATCAGCCCCAGCATTTT. Amino acid sequence: CAISLGGFNQPQHF.

This clonotype was seen only a few times. The chain carries TRBV10-2 and TRBJ2-3; 7 bases align to TRBD1. The junction had 4 bases not matched to a gene; V was cut back by 7 bases and J by 6 bases. Germline-derived CDR1 and CDR2 are WSHSY and SAAADI. The CDR3 is 12 amino acids. The CDR3 spells CASMRGRDTQYF. Here the CDR3 DNA reads TGCGCCAGCATGAGGGGGCGGGATACGCAGTATTTT.

This clonotype was counted only a few times. V usage is TRBV7-9 and J usage is TRBJ2-4, with 7 bases matching TRBD1. Germline V gene lookup returns CDR1 SEHNR and CDR2 FQNEAQ (reference sequence). This CDR3 is 13 amino acids long. With 5 bases clipped from V and 4 bases from J, the junction kept 2 bases outside the gene matches. The CDR3 here is CASSHRGKNIQYF. The CDR3 DNA reads TGTGCCAGCAGCCACAGGGGAAAAAACATTCAGTACTTC.

The chain couples TRBV7-6 to TRBJ2-3; 11 nucleotides align to TRBD2. J gave up 1 base and V 4 bases, and 10 bases lay outside the gene matches. The CDR3 covers 18 residues. Germline V gene lookup returns CDR1 SGHVS and CDR2 FNYEAQ. The CDR3, as DNA: TGTGCCAGCAGCTCCGCCCGAAGACTAGCGGGACGCACAGATACGCAGTATTTT. Translated: CASSSARRLAGRTDTQYF. Drawing the rest from reference TRBV7-6 and TRBJ2-3, the complete variable domain is GAGVSQSPRYKVTKRGQDVALRCDPISGHVSLYWYRQALGQGPEFLTYFNYEAQQDKSGLPNDRFSAERPEGSISTLTIQRTEQRDSAMYRCASSSARRLAGRTDTQYFGPGTRLTVL.

The table lists this clonotype with a few counts. The V and J genes are TRBV5-6 and TRBJ1-5; TRBD1 matches 8 bases. The CDR3 totals 16 residues. V shed 3 bases, J shed 4 bases, and the junction held 9 bases outside the gene matches. Per germline, CDR1 SGHDT and CDR2 YYEEEE. The CDR3 DNA reads TGTGCCAGCAGCTCCCTGACAGGGGCGGGTAATCAGCCCCAGCATTTT. Protein product: CASSSLTGAGNQPQHF.

This clonotype turned up a few times. V is TRBV7-2 and J is TRBJ1-4; D is ambiguous. The CDR3 covers 11 residues. The V end lost 5 bases, the J end lost 6 bases, and 4 bases lay between the germline ends. The germline V gene encodes CDR1 SGHTA and CDR2 FQGNSA. The DNA for the CDR3 is TGTGCCAGCAGCGTACATGAAAAACTGTTTTTT. Translating gives CASSVHEKLFF.

A few counts support this clonotype. The chain combines TRBV5-1 with TRBJ2-4, with TRBD1 matching 8 bases. CDR3 length: 15 amino acids. CDR1 is SGHRS and CDR2 is YFSETQ in the germline V gene. V lost 0 bases, J lost 4 bases, and 3 bases stayed unmatched. CDR3 sequence: CASSLGGTGKNIQYF. DNA of the CDR3: TGCGCCAGCAGCTTGGGAGGGACAGGAAAAAACATTCAGTACTTC.

V gene TRBV12-3 or TRBV12-4 combines with J gene TRBJ2-3; 9 bases align to TRBD1. V gave up 6 bases and J gave up 7 bases; unmatched junction bases: 11. CDR3 size: 15 residues. Written as DNA, the CDR3 is TGTGCCAGCAGCCGTCTCGGGACAGGGAAGTATACGCAGTATTTT. Translated, it gives CASSRLGTGKYTQYF.

This chain links TRBV4-2 with TRBJ2-7, with a tentative D call TRBD2 (5 bases). CDR3 length: 16 residues. V dropped 4 bases and J dropped 4 bases, with 20 bases sitting between them. CDR1 is LGHNA, CDR2 YNFKEQ, per germline. CDR3: CASSRSYTRLGYEQYF. The CDR3 bases are TGTGCCAGCAGCCGATCGTACACTAGATTGGGGTACGAGCAGTACTTC.

This clonotype has a handful of counts. J is TRBJ2-1 and V is TRBV25-1; D possibly matches TRBD1 or TRBD2 (5 bases each). The germline CDR1 and CDR2 sequences are MGHDK and SYGVNS. The V end lost 1 base, the J end lost 5 bases, and 18 bases lay between the germline ends. The CDR3 totals 17 residues. CDR3 loop: CASSEWDGGRVDNEQFF. CDR3 DNA: TGTGCCAGCAGTGAATGGGACGGCGGACGGGTGGACAATGAGCAGTTCTTC.

The chain links TRBV9 to TRBJ2-6; D uncertain. V gave up 2 bases and J gave up 0 bases, with 6 bases separating them. The CDR3 length is 15 residues. Germline CDR1 SGDLS, CDR2 YYNGEE. This CDR3 reads CASSVRASGANVLTF. The CDR3 nucleotides are TGTGCCAGCAGCGTGCGAGCCTCTGGGGCCAACGTCCTGACTTTC.

This chain connects TRBV18 to TRBJ2-1; 8 nucleotides match TRBD2. There are 12 residues in the CDR3. CDR1 is KGHSH, CDR2 LQKENI, per germline. V dropped 3 bases and J dropped 10; count of bases not matched to a gene: 2. The CDR3 DNA sequence: TGTGCCAGCTCACCTAGACTAGCGGAGCAGTTCTTC. This gives the protein CASSPRLAEQFF.

This clonotype occurred a few times. V usage is TRBV30 and J usage is TRBJ2-5; 7 bases match TRBD2. CDR1 and CDR2 (germline): GTSNPN, SVGIG (reference sequence). J lost 4 bases, V lost 5 bases, and 7 bases had no gene match. The CDR3 spans 13 residues. The CDR3 DNA is TGTGCCTGGGGGGAGCGGGAAGGAGAGACCCAGTACTTC. It translates to CAWGEREGETQYF.

This clonotype was seen a handful of times. The gene calls are TRBV6-5 and TRBJ2-3, with TRBD2 identical over 9 bases. V shed 7 bases and J 3 bases; nucleotides not matched to a gene: 11. Germline V CDR1 and CDR2: MNHEY, SVGAGI. The CDR3 length is 16 residues. In nucleotides, the CDR3 is TGTGCCAGCACCTCACCTCTAGCGGGAAAAACAGATACGCAGTATTTT. It encodes CASTSPLAGKTDTQYF.

This clonotype was detected ten times or more. The chain couples TRBV29-1 to TRBJ2-4; tentatively, D is TRBD2 (5 bases). The V end lost 1 base, the J end lost 6 bases, and 7 bases lay between the germline ends. This CDR3 has 12 residues. Germline values: CDR1 SQVTM, CDR2 ANQGSEA. CDR3 protein: CSVEVEGNIQYF. The CDR3 DNA is TGCAGCGTTGAAGTAGAGGGAAACATTCAGTACTTC.

The CDR3 protein is CASSPPGFWSTDTQYF. The CDR3 region has the DNA TGTGCCAGCTCACCGCCGGGTTTTTGGTCAACAGATACGCAGTATTTT. The genes are TRBV18 and TRBJ2-3; D is unresolved. This CDR3 is 16 amino acids long. V was shortened by 3 bases and J by 3 bases, with 16 bases between the two germline ends. From germline, CDR1 is KGHSH and CDR2 LQKENI.

The chain carries TRBV12-3 or TRBV12-4 and TRBJ1-5; the D is unclear. Trimming took off 4 bases at V and 5 bases at J, with 12 bases between the two ends. The CDR3 loop spans 14 amino acids. In DNA, the CDR3 is TGTGCCAGCAGTTCTCGCTTGATCTATCAGCCCCAGCATTTT. Protein: CASSSRLIYQPQHF.

This chain links TRBV20-1 with TRBJ1-3; D is ambiguous. Trimming stripped 0 bases from V and 2 bases from J, with 8 bases between. The germline V gene encodes CDR1 DFQATT and CDR2 SNEGSKA (reference sequence). The CDR3 spans 14 residues. The CDR3: CSARDLYPGNTIYF. The CDR3 DNA reads as TGCAGTGCTAGAGATTTGTACCCTGGAAACACCATATATTTT.